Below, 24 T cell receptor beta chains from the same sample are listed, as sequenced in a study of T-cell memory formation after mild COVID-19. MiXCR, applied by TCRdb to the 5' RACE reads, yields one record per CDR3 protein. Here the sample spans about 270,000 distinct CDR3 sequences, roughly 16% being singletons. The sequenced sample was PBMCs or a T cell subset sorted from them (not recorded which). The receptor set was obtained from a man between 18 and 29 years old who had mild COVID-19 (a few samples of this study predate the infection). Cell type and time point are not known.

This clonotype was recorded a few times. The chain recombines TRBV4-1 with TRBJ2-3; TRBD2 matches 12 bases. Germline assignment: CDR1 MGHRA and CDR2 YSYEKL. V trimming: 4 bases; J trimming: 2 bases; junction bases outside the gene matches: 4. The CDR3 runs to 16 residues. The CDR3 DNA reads TGCGCCAGCAGCCCAGGGACTAGCGGGTTCACAGATACGCAGTATTTT. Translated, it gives CASSPGTSGFTDTQYF.

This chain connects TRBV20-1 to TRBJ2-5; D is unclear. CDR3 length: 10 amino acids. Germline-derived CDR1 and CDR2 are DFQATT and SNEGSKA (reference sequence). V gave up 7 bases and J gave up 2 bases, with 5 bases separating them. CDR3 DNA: TGCAGTGGGTCACAAGAGACCCAGTACTTC. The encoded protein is CSGSQETQYF.

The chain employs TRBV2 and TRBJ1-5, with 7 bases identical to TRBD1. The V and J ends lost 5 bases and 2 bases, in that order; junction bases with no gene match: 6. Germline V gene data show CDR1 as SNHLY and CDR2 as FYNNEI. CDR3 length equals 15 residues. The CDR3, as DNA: TGTGCCAGCAGTCGGGACAGCGGGGGCAATCAGCCCCAGCATTTT. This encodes CASSRDSGGNQPQHF.

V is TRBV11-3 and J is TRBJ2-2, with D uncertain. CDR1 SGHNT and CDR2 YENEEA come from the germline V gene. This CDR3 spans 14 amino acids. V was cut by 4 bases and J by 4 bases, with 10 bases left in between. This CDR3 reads CASSSGRGTGELFF. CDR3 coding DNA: TGTGCCAGCAGCTCCGGACGAGGCACCGGGGAGCTGTTTTTT.

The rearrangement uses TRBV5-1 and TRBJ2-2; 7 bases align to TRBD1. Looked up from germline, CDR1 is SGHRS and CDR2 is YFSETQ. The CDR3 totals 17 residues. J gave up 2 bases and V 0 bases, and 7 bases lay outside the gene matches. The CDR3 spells CASSLGVGQVNTGELFF. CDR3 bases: TGCGCCAGCAGCTTGGGTGTCGGACAGGTTAACACCGGGGAGCTGTTTTTT.

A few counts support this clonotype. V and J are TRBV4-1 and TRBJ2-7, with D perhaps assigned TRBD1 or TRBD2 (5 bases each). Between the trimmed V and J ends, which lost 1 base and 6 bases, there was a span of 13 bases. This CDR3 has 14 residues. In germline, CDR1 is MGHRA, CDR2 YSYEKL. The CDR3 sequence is CASSQAPAGTEQYF. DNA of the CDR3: TGCGCCAGCAGCCAAGCTCCGGCTGGGACCGAGCAGTACTTC.

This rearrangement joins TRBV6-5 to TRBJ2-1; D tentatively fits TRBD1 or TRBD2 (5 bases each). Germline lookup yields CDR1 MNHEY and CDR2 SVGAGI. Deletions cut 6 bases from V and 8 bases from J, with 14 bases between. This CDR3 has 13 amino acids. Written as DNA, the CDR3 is TGTGCCAGCAGCTTACTCATGGGGGATGAGCAGTTCTTC. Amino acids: CASSLLMGDEQFF.

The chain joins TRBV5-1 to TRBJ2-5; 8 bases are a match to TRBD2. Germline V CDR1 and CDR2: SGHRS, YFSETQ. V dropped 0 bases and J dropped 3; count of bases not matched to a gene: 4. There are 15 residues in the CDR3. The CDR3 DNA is TGCGCCAGCAGCTTGGGTGACGGGGGGGAAGAGACCCAGTACTTC. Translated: CASSLGDGGEETQYF.

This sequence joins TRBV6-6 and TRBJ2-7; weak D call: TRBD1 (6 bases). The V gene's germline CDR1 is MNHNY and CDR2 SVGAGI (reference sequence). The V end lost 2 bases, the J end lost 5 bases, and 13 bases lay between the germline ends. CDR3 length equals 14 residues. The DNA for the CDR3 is TGTGCCAGCAGTTACCGGACAGCTCGCAACGAGCAGTACTTC. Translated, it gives CASSYRTARNEQYF.

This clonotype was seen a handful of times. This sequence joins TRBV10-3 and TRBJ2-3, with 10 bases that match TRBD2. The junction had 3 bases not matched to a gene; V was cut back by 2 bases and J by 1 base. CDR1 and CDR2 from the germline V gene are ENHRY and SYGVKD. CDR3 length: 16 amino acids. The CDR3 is CAISERTSGGTDTQYF. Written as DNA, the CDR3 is TGTGCCATCAGTGAGCGGACTAGCGGTGGCACAGATACGCAGTATTTT.

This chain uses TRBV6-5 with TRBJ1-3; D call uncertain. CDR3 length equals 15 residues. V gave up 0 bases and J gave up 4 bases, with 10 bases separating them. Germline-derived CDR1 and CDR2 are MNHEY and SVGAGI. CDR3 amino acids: CASSYSADSGNTIYF. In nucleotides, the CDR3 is TGTGCCAGCAGTTACTCAGCGGATTCGGGAAACACCATATATTTT.

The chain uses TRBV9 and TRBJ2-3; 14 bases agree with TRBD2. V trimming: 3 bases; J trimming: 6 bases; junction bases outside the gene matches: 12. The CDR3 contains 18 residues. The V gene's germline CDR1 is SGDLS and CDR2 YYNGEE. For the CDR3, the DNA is TGTGCCAGCAGCGACGTACCGGGACTAGCGGGGGCCGACGATACGCAGTATTTT. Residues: CASSDVPGLAGADDTQYF.

The CDR3 spells CASSPRGGSSISGNTIYF. CDR3 DNA: TGTGCCAGCTCACCACGTGGGGGCAGCTCTATCTCTGGAAACACCATATATTTT. The chain links TRBV18 to TRBJ1-3; D perhaps matches TRBD1 (6 bases). CDR3 length: 18 residues. V lost 1 base and J lost 0, with 16 bases in between. Germline CDR1 and CDR2: KGHSH and LQKENI.

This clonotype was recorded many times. The CDR3, as DNA: TGTGCCAGCAGCCCCCGACTAGCGGGGCGACCGCAAGAGACCCAGTACTTC. It is translated as CASSPRLAGRPQETQYF. The chain combines TRBV7-2 with TRBJ2-5; 11 nucleotides match TRBD2. This CDR3 comprises 17 residues. V lost 5 bases, J lost 2 bases, and 10 bases stayed unmatched. CDR1 is SGHTA, CDR2 FQGNSA, per germline.

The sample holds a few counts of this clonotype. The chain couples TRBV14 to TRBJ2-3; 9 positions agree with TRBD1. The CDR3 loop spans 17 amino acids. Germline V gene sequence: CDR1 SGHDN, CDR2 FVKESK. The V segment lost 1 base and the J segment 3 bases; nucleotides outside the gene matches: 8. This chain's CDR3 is CASSQAIRDRETDTQYF. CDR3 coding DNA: TGTGCCAGCAGCCAAGCCATCCGGGACAGGGAAACAGATACGCAGTATTTT.

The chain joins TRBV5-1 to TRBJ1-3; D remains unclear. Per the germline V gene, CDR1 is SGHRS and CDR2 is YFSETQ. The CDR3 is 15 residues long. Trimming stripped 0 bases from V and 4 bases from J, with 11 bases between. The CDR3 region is CASSLATGQGNTIYF. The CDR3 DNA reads TGCGCCAGCAGCTTGGCCACCGGGCAAGGAAACACCATATATTTT.

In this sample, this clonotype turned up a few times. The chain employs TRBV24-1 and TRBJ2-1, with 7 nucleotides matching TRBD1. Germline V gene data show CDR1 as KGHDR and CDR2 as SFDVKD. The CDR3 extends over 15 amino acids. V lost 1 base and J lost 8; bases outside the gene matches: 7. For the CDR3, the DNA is TGTGCCACCAGTGATTTTGCAGGGGGTATGCATGAGCAGTTCTTC. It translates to CATSDFAGGMHEQFF.

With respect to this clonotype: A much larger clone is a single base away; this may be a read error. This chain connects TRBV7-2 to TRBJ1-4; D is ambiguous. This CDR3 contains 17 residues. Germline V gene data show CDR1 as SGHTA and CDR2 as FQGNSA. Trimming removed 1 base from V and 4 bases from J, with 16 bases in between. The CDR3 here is CASSLEGLERNNEKLFF. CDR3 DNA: TGTGCCAGCAGCTTAGAGGGCCTGGAAAGAAATAATGAAAAACTGTTTTTT.

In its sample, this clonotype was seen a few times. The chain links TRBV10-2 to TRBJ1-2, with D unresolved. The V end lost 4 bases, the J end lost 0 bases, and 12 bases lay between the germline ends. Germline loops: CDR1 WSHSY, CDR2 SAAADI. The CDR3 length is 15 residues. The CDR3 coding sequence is TGCGCCAGCAGTGTGGCAGGTGAAGCTAACTATGGCTACACCTTC. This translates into CASSVAGEANYGYTF.

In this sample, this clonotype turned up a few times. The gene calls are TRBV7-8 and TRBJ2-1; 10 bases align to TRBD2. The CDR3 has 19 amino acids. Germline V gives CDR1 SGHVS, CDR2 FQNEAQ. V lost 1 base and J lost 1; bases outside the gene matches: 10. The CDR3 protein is CASSLVAVAGGLSYNEQFF. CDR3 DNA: TGTGCCAGCAGCTTAGTCGCGGTAGCGGGAGGCCTTTCCTACAATGAGCAGTTCTTC.

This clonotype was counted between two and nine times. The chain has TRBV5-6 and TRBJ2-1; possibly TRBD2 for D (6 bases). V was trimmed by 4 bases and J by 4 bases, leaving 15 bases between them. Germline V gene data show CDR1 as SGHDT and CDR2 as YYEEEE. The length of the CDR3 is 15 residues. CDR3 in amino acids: CASSGTDRSYNEQFF. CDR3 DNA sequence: TGTGCCAGCAGCGGGACTGATCGGTCTTACAATGAGCAGTTCTTC.

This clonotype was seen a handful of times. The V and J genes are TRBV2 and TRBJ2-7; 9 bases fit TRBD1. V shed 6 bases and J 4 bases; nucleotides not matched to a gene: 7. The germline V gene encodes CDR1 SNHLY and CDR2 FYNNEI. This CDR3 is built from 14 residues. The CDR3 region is CASRTGQGMYEQYV. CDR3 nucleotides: TGTGCCAGCAGGACGGGACAGGGTATGTACGAGCAGTACGTC.

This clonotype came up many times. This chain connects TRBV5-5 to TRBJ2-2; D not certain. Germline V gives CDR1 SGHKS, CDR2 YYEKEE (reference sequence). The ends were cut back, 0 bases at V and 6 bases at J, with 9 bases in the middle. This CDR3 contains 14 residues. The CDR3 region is CASSLGTASGELFF. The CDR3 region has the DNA TGTGCCAGCAGCTTGGGGACCGCATCCGGGGAGCTGTTTTTT.

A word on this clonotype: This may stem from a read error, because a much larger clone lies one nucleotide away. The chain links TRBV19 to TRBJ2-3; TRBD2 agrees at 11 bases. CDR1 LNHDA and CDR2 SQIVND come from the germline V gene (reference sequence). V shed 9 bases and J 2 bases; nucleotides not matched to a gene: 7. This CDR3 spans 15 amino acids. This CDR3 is CASRPGLADTDTQYF. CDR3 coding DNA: TGTGCCAGCAGACCGGGACTAGCGGACACAGATACGCAGTATTTT.